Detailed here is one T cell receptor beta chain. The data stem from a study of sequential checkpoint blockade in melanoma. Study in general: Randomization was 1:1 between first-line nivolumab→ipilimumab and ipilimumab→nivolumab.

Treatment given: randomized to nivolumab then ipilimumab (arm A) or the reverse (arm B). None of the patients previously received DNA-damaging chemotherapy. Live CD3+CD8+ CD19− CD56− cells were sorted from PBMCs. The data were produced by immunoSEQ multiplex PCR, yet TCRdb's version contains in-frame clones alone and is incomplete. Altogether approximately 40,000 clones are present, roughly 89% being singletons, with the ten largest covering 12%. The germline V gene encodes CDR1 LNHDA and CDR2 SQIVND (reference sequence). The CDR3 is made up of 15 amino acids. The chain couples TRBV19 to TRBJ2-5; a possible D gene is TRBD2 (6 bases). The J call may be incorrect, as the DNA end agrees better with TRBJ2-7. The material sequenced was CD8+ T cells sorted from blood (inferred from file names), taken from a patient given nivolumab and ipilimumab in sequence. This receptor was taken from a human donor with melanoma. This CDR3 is CASSGRLVSSYEQYF. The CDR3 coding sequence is TGTGCCAGTAGTGGACGACTAGTGAGCTCCTACGAGCAGTACTTC.